This T cell receptor (beta chain) was identified in a study of regulatory T cells in long-lasting Graves disease. Indicated time point: persistent/refractory GD, antithyroid drugs over 5 years with positive TRAb. PBMCs were the source of the RNA used for TCR sequencing. Both iRepertoire HTBI primers and Arm-PCR of CDR3 regions were used to build the TCR beta libraries. MiXCR was run by TCRdb on the multiplex PCR reads, yielding one entry per CDR3 protein. The sample holds hundreds of thousands of distinct CDR3 sequences; around 20% are singletons and the top ten take less than 25%. This clonotype was counted only a few times. The CDR3 has 12 residues. V lost 6 bases, J lost 2 bases, and 11 bases lay in between. CDR1 DFQATT and CDR2 SNEGSKA come from the germline V gene (reference sequence).

This material consisted of peripheral blood mononuclear cells (PBMCs), taken when the disease was refractory, from a patient treated with antithyroid drugs. The chain is built from TRBV20-1 and TRBJ2-7; a possible D gene is TRBD1 (6 bases). The sequence was collected from a female donor with Graves disease. CDR3 amino acids: CSASGDTYEQYF. CDR3 in DNA: TGCAGTGCCAGTGGGGACACCTACGAGCAGTACTTC.